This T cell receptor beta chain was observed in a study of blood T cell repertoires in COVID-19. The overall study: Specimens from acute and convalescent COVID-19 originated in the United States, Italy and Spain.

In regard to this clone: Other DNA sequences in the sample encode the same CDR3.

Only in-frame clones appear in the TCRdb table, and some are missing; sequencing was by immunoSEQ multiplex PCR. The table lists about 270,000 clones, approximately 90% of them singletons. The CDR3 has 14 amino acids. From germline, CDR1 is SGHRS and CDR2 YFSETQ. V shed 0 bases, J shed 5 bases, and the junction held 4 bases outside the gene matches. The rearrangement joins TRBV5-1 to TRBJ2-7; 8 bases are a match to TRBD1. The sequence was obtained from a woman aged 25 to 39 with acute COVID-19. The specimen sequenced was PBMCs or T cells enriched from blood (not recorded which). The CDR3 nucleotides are TGCGCCAGCAGCTTGGCGACAGGGGCCCACGAGCAGTACTTC. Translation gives CASSLATGAHEQYF.